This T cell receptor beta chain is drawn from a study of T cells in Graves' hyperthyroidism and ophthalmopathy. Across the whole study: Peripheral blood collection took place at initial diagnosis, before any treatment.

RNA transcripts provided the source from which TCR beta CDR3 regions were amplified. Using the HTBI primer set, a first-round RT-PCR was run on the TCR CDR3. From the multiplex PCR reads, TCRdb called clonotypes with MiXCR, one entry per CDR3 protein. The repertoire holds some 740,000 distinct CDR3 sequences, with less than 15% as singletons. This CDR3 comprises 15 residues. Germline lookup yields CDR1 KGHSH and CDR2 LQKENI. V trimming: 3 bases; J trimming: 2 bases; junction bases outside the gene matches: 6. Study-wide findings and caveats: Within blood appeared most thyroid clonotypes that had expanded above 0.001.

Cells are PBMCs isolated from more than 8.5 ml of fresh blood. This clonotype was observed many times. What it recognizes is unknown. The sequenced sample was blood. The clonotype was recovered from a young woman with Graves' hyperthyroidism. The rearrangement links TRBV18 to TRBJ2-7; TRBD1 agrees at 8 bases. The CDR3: CASSPVDRDTYEQYF. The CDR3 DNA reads TGTGCCAGCTCACCCGTGGACAGGGACACCTACGAGCAGTACTTC.